Listed here are 21 T cell receptor beta chains from one sample, sequenced in a study of molecular identifiers for immune sequencing clone quantification. TCRdb re-called the PCR reads with MiXCR, one entry per CDR3 protein. The data contain nearly 650,000 distinct CDR3 sequences, 25% of them singletons. Sequencing was done on a sample of naive CD8+ T cells from blood, with Jurkat cell RNA spiked in. Indicated subset: FACS-sorted CD8+CD4-CCR7+CD45RA+ naive T cells. All receptors derive from a human donor in good health. Some libraries in this study had Jurkat cell RNA spiked in.

This clonotype was detected many times. V gene TRBV14 combines with J gene TRBJ2-1, with no clear D. CDR3 length: 16 residues. The V end lost 0 bases, the J end lost 8 bases, and 17 bases lay between the germline ends. Per the germline V gene, CDR1 is SGHDN and CDR2 is FVKESK. CDR3 protein: CASSQDSAGVVDEQFF. CDR3 bases: TGTGCCAGCAGCCAAGATTCAGCCGGAGTGGTCGATGAGCAGTTCTTC.

Points on this clonotype: A much bigger clone sits one base away, suggesting this may be a read error. This chain joins TRBV29-1 and TRBJ2-7; unclear D gene. Germline lookup yields CDR1 SQVTM and CDR2 ANQGSEA. Trimming left V 0 bases short and J 8 bases short, with 11 bases between. This CDR3 region has 12 residues. The CDR3 is CSVEDSLGKQYF. Written as DNA, the CDR3 is TGCAGCGTTGAAGACAGCCTAGGGAAGCAGTACTTC.

This clonotype was seen at least ten times. The genes are TRBV5-4 and TRBJ2-7; perhaps TRBD2 as D (6 bases). Trimming cost V 0 bases and J 4 bases, with 11 bases left between them. Per the germline V gene, CDR1 is SGHNT and CDR2 is YYREEE (reference sequence). CDR3 length equals 14 residues. CDR3 coding DNA: TGTGCCAGCAGCTTGGAACTAGCTACGTACGAGCAGTACTTC. It specifies CASSLELATYEQYF.

Points on this clonotype: This may stem from a read error, because a much larger clone lies one nucleotide away. The V gene is TRBV2, the J gene TRBJ1-2, with 7 bases identical to TRBD1. Germline CDR1 reads SNHLY; CDR2 reads FYNNEI. The CDR3 contains 14 residues. CDR3 in amino acids: CASSRDSENYGNTF. The CDR3 DNA is TGTGCCAGCAGTCGGGACAGCGAGAACTATGGCAACACCTTC.

Remarks on this clonotype: The junction differs from germline at one of its ends, possibly a read error. The chain combines TRBV29-1 with TRBJ2-7; 7 positions agree with TRBD1. CDR1 and CDR2 (germline): SQVTM, ANQGSEA. The CDR3 is 13 amino acids. The CDR3: CSVEGDSSYEPSF. DNA for the CDR3: TGCAGCGTTGAGGGGGACAGCTCCTACGAGCCGTCCTTC.

The chain is built from TRBV24-1 and TRBJ2-1, with 8 bases fitting TRBD2. V lost 9 bases and J lost 9; bases outside the gene matches: 9. The CDR3 length is 13 residues. The germline gives CDR1 KGHDR, CDR2 SFDVKD. The CDR3 region has the DNA TGTGCCACCGGGACTAGGGTGGGAGTTGAGCAGTTCTTC. This translates into CATGTRVGVEQFF.

This chain connects TRBV27 to TRBJ1-1, with 7 nucleotides matching TRBD1. The germline V gene encodes CDR1 MNHEY and CDR2 SMNVEV (reference sequence). Trimming at V came to 8 bases and at J to 5 bases, leaving 14 bases not matched to a gene. This CDR3 is built from 15 residues. The CDR3 sequence: CASGTSSGGTTEAFF. The CDR3 DNA is TGTGCCAGCGGTACCTCATCAGGGGGTACGACTGAAGCTTTCTTT.

The chain links TRBV15 to TRBJ2-7; D is undetermined. Trimming took off 1 base at V and 2 bases at J, with 9 bases between the two ends. The CDR3 has 14 amino acids. Germline CDR1 reads LNHNV; CDR2 reads YYDKDF (reference sequence). CDR3 bases: TGTGCCACCAGCAGAGTCCAGAAAGCCTACGAGCAGTACTTC. It codes for CATSRVQKAYEQYF.

With respect to this clonotype: A junction end diverges from the germline sequence, so it may reflect a read error. The chain uses TRBV5-3 and TRBJ2-2; D uncertain. TRBV5-3 belongs to the ORF category, with a function that is uncertain. The CDR3 covers 16 residues. The CDR3 sequence: CASSLSIRSTAGELFF. In nucleotides, the CDR3 is TGTGCCAGCAGCTTATCGATCAGATCTACAGCCGGGGAGCTGTTTTTT.

This sequence joins TRBV4-1 and TRBJ1-4; D might be TRBD1 (5 bases). Germline V lookup: CDR1 MGHRA, CDR2 YSYEKL. V lost 9 bases and J lost 2, with 16 bases in between. The CDR3 is 15 residues long. CDR3 protein: CARSFRQTTNEKLFF. CDR3 nucleotide sequence: TGCGCCAGGAGCTTCCGACAGACTACTAATGAAAAACTGTTTTTT.

The chain employs TRBV3-1 and TRBJ2-2, with D uncertain. The CDR3 is 13 residues long. V was pared by 2 bases and J by 6 bases, with 7 bases between. CDR1 is LGHDT, CDR2 YNNKEL, per germline (reference sequence). CDR3 residues: CASSQTSAGELFF. The CDR3 DNA reads TGTGCCAGCAGCCAAACCAGCGCCGGGGAGCTGTTTTTT. The variable domain in full, with the rest retrieved from reference TRBV3-1 and TRBJ2-2, is DTAVSQTPKYLVTQMGNDKSIKCEQNLGHDTMYWYKQDSKKFLKIMFSYNNKELIINETVPNRFSPKSPDKAHLNLHINSLELGDSAVYFCASSQTSAGELFFGEGSRLTVL.

About this clonotype: Just one base apart from a much larger clone, this may be a read error. This sequence joins TRBV12-3 or TRBV12-4 and TRBJ2-2, with D uncertain. With 7 bases removed from V and 10 bases from J, the gap between germline ends came to 16 bases. CDR3 size: 13 residues. The CDR3: CASIIGPAEELFF. The CDR3 nucleotides are TGTGCCAGCATAATAGGGCCAGCCGAGGAGCTGTTTTTT.

This clonotype has at least ten counts. The chain links TRBV7-9 to TRBJ2-7; the match to TRBD2 covers 8 bases. The germline gives CDR1 SEHNR, CDR2 FQNEAQ (reference sequence). J was trimmed by 9 bases and V by 4 bases; bases with no gene match: 5. CDR3 length: 12 amino acids. CDR3 bases: TGTGCCAGCAGCTCCGGGGGGGATGGGCAGTACTTC. It translates to CASSSGGDGQYF.

The rearrangement joins TRBV2 to TRBJ2-2; TRBD1 matches 8 bases. J gave up 3 bases and V 6 bases, and 9 bases lay outside the gene matches. CDR1 SNHLY and CDR2 FYNNEI come from the germline V gene. The CDR3 spans 16 residues. CDR3 amino acids: CASRKRGQAYTGELFF. The CDR3, as DNA: TGTGCCAGCAGGAAAAGGGGACAGGCTTACACCGGGGAGCTGTTTTTT.

This clonotype was seen many times. The chain couples TRBV29-1 to TRBJ2-7; TRBD1 matches at 7 bases. CDR1 and CDR2 (germline): SQVTM, ANQGSEA. This CDR3 is built from 14 residues. V dropped 4 bases and J dropped 3; count of bases not matched to a gene: 9. CDR3: CSVAYRDRSYEQYF. CDR3 bases: TGCAGCGTTGCCTACCGGGACAGAAGCTACGAGCAGTACTTC.

This clonotype was picked up many times. This sequence joins TRBV7-6 and TRBJ1-5; D is ambiguous. The CDR3 has 16 residues. V lost 6 bases and J 5 bases, leaving 20 bases between the germline ends. Looked up from germline, CDR1 is SGHVS and CDR2 is FNYEAQ. The CDR3 here is CASSQEVGLGDQPQHF. Written as DNA, the CDR3 is TGTGCCAGCAGTCAGGAGGTGGGGTTAGGTGATCAGCCCCAGCATTTT.

The CDR3 protein is CASSQFPGQGANEQFF. The CDR3 DNA reads as TGCGCCAGCAGCCAGTTCCCGGGACAGGGGGCGAATGAGCAGTTCTTC. The chain carries TRBV4-3 and TRBJ2-1, with 12 bases identical to TRBD1. The CDR3 runs to 16 residues. Losses at the gene ends were 3 bases for V and 7 bases for J; bases not matched to a gene: 7. The germline V gene encodes CDR1 LGHNA and CDR2 YSLEER.

About this clonotype itself: One junction end disagrees with the germline gene, perhaps due to a read error. V usage is TRBV4-3 and J usage is TRBJ1-1; possible D gene TRBD1, 6 bases. Germline assignment: CDR1 LGHNA and CDR2 YSLEER. The CDR3 has 17 residues. The CDR3 DNA follows: TGCGCCAACAGCCAAGGTTTATTTCAGGGGAGCGGCACTGAAGCTTTCTTT. Amino acid sequence: CANSQGLFQGSGTEAFF.

This clonotype was counted between two and nine times. An end of the junction differs from the germline gene, which may be a read error. The V call is TRBV4-3, the J call TRBJ1-1, with D unresolved. CDR1 and CDR2 (germline): LGHNA, YSLEER. The CDR3 has 14 amino acids. The CDR3 DNA follows: TGCGCCCGCAGCCAAGCCACCATGAACACTGAAGCTTTCTTT. The encoded protein is CARSQATMNTEAFF.

This clonotype was found a few times. The chain combines TRBV4-3 with TRBJ2-7, with 7 bases aligning to TRBD2. Germline CDR1 reads LGHNA; CDR2 reads YSLEER. The CDR3 is 16 residues long. V was clipped by 1 base and J by 5 bases; unmatched bases: 11. The CDR3 sequence is CASSQGVLARGDEQYF. CDR3 coding DNA: TGCGCCAGCAGCCAAGGGGTACTAGCGAGGGGCGACGAGCAGTACTTC.

This clonotype was counted a few times. The J gene is TRBJ1-5, the V gene TRBV6-5, with 7 bases matching TRBD1. Germline V lookup: CDR1 MNHEY, CDR2 SVGAGI. The V gene end was trimmed by 6 bases and the J gene end by 0 bases; junction bases not matched to a gene: 5. The CDR3 consists of 15 residues. CDR3 in DNA: TGTGCCAGCAGCAGGGGACAGTATAGCAATCAGCCCCAGCATTTT. Translating it yields CASSRGQYSNQPQHF.